This note documents a single T cell receptor (beta chain) sequence. After removal of 3 bases from V and 7 bases from J, the junction contained 12 bases not matched to a gene. Germline V gene sequence: CDR1 LNHDA, CDR2 SQIVND (reference sequence). The CDR3 has 15 residues. The data were produced by immunoSEQ multiplex PCR, yet TCRdb's version contains in-frame clones alone and is incomplete. The sample contains 220,000 or so clones, around 91% of which appear only once. The sample originates from a study of blood T cell repertoires in COVID-19. This chain joins TRBV19 and TRBJ2-7, with TRBD1 matching over 7 bases. The origin of this receptor is a man aged 30 to 39 who had been exposed to COVID-19. Material: PBMCs or T cells enriched from blood (not recorded which). The CDR3 DNA reads as TGTGCCAGTAGTATCAGTACCACAGGGGTCGGGGAGCAGTACTTC. It encodes CASSISTTGVGEQYF.